The 28 T cell receptor beta chains reported below all come from one sample, sequenced in a study of control samples from healthy donors and cancer patients. Profiled with immunoSEQ multiplex PCR; TCRdb holds only in-frame clones, not every one. The table lists around 120,000 clones, approximately 90% of them singletons, with 6% to 8% in the top ten. Sequenced sample: blood. Receptors were obtained from a young woman in good health.

V usage is TRBV27 and J usage is TRBJ2-7; possibly TRBD1 or TRBD2 for D (5 bases each). V was cut by 5 bases and J by 2 bases, with 13 bases left in between. CDR1 and CDR2 from the germline V gene are MNHEY and SMNVEV (reference sequence). CDR3 length: 14 residues. CDR3 region: CASSIRDGPYEQYF. In nucleotides, the CDR3 is TGTGCCAGCAGTATCCGGGACGGACCCTACGAGCAGTACTTC.

The rearrangement uses TRBV7-9 and TRBJ2-5; 9 bases align to TRBD2. The CDR3 has 15 residues. Losses at the gene ends were 5 bases for V and 5 bases for J; bases not matched to a gene: 9. Germline lookup yields CDR1 SEHNR and CDR2 FQNEAQ (reference sequence). CDR3 region: CASSPWSGGRETQYF. In DNA form, the CDR3 reads TGTGCCAGCAGCCCTTGGAGCGGGGGGAGGGAGACCCAGTACTTC.

This sequence joins TRBV7-2 and TRBJ2-1; D is perhaps TRBD2 (7 bases). The CDR3 spans 18 residues. The germline V gene encodes CDR1 SGHTA and CDR2 FQGNSA. Trimming left V 5 bases short and J 0 bases short, with 20 bases between. The CDR3 protein is CASSLSWGPSGSYNEQFF. The CDR3 DNA follows: TGTGCCAGCAGCCTTAGCTGGGGGCCTAGCGGCTCCTACAATGAGCAGTTCTTC.

This clone appeared once. This sequence joins TRBV28 and TRBJ2-5; a possible D gene is TRBD2 (6 bases). CDR3 length: 13 residues. V lost 6 bases and J lost 1, with 9 bases in between. CDR1 MDHEN and CDR2 SYDVKM come from the germline V gene. The CDR3 bases are TGTGCCAGCAGAAAGGGACTCCAAGAGACCCAGTACTTC. Its translation: CASRKGLQETQYF.

The chain carries TRBV25-1 and TRBJ2-2, with 10 positions matching TRBD1. Trimming at V came to 2 bases and at J to 6 bases, leaving 3 bases not matched to a gene. Germline CDR1 and CDR2: MGHDK and SYGVNS. The CDR3 contains 15 residues. Here the CDR3 reads CASSEGTGEAGELFF. CDR3 sequence (DNA): TGTGCCAGCAGTGAAGGGACAGGGGAGGCCGGGGAGCTGTTTTTT.

The chain is built from TRBV28 and TRBJ1-5; D uncertain. The germline V gene encodes CDR1 MDHEN and CDR2 SYDVKM. The CDR3 spans 14 residues. Trimming removed 2 bases from V and 1 base from J, with 6 bases in between. In DNA form, the CDR3 reads TGTGCCAGCAGTTTAAGTCTAAGCAATCAGCCCCAGCATTTT. Amino acid sequence: CASSLSLSNQPQHF.

The V gene is TRBV7-8, the J gene TRBJ2-1, with TRBD2 matching 9 bases. With 1 base clipped from V and 5 bases from J, the junction kept 6 bases outside the gene matches. The CDR3 contains 16 residues. Germline assignment: CDR1 SGHVS and CDR2 FQNEAQ. CDR3 amino acids: CASSLVPASGNNEQFF. The CDR3 region has the DNA TGTGCCAGCAGCTTAGTTCCGGCTAGCGGGAACAATGAGCAGTTCTTC.

The chain couples TRBV2 to TRBJ2-1, with 7 bases fitting TRBD1. The CDR3 runs to 14 residues. V shed 7 bases, J shed 2 bases, and the junction held 5 bases outside the gene matches. In germline, CDR1 is SNHLY, CDR2 FYNNEI. The CDR3 region is CASNRDRTYNEQFF. The CDR3 DNA is TGTGCCAGCAACCGGGACAGAACCTACAATGAGCAGTTCTTC. Based on the CDR3 plus reference TRBV2 and TRBJ2-1, the full variable domain is EPEVTQTPSHQVTQMGQEVILRCVPISNHLYFYWYRQILGQKVEFLVSFYNNEISEKSEIFDDQFSVERPDGSNFTLKIRSTKLEDSAMYFCASNRDRTYNEQFFGPGTRLTVL.

This clone was detected only once. The V and J genes are TRBV10-3 and TRBJ2-2; a weak D match, TRBD2 (6 bases). The CDR3 has 15 residues. V shed 5 bases and J shed 0 bases, with 10 bases lying between them. Germline loops: CDR1 ENHRY, CDR2 SYGVKD. The CDR3 nucleotides read TGTGCCATCAGTCCCAGCGGGCCGAACACCGGGGAGCTGTTTTTT. It yields the protein CAISPSGPNTGELFF.

This clone came up a few times. This chain uses TRBV7-9 with TRBJ1-2; possibly TRBD1 for D (5 bases). CDR3 length: 15 amino acids. Germline-derived CDR1 and CDR2 are SEHNR and FQNEAQ (reference sequence). The V end was cut by 5 bases, the J end by 1 base, with 14 bases between. The CDR3 here is CASSPTGGGNYGYTF. CDR3 nucleotides: TGTGCCAGCAGCCCGACCGGGGGTGGTAACTATGGCTACACCTTC.

This chain uses TRBV4-2 with TRBJ1-1; D is ambiguous. The CDR3 runs to 13 residues. Trimming cost V 1 base and J 6 bases, with 9 bases left between them. Germline CDR1 reads LGHNA; CDR2 reads YNFKEQ. CDR3 coding DNA: TGTGCCAGCAGCCAAGCCGGACGCGCTGAAGCTTTCTTT. Protein product: CASSQAGRAEAFF.

This chain links TRBV15 with TRBJ2-7; 10 bases match TRBD1. Germline V gives CDR1 LNHNV, CDR2 YYDKDF (reference sequence). Trimming removed 1 base from V and 2 bases from J; junction bases left unmatched: 2. The CDR3 extends over 15 amino acids. CDR3 nucleotides: TGTGCCACCAGCAGAGGAGGGACAGGGGCCTACGAGCAGTACTTC. This gives the protein CATSRGGTGAYEQYF.

The rearrangement uses TRBV11-2 and TRBJ2-1, with 13 positions matching TRBD2. CDR1 and CDR2 from the germline V gene are SGHAT and FQNNGV. This CDR3 contains 16 residues. V shed 5 bases, J shed 9 bases, and the junction held 10 bases outside the gene matches. Here the CDR3 reads CASSKGLAGALIEQFF. CDR3 nucleotide sequence: TGTGCCAGCAGCAAAGGACTAGCGGGAGCTCTCATTGAGCAGTTCTTC.

This chain connects TRBV6-2 or TRBV6-3 to TRBJ2-3; D may be TRBD1 (6 bases). Germline V gives CDR1 MNHEY, CDR2 SVGEGT. This CDR3 spans 14 amino acids. V lost 6 bases and J 1 base, leaving 11 bases between the germline ends. CDR3 nucleotides: TGTGCCAGCAGCAGACAGGTCGGCACAGATACGCAGTATTTT. As protein: CASSRQVGTDTQYF.

CDR3 loop: CASSQDNQGAGKLFF. In nucleotides, the CDR3 is TGCGCCAGCAGCCAAGATAACCAGGGGGCTGGGAAACTGTTTTTT. The chain has TRBV4-3 and TRBJ1-4, with 8 bases lining up with TRBD1. CDR3 length: 15 residues. After removal of 0 bases from V and 11 bases from J, the junction contained 8 bases not matched to a gene. Per the germline V gene, CDR1 is LGHNA and CDR2 is YSLEER.

The chain couples TRBV10-3 to TRBJ1-5; D ambiguous. V lost 3 bases, J lost 0 bases, and 9 bases lay in between. Germline V gene data show CDR1 as ENHRY and CDR2 as SYGVKD. CDR3 length: 15 amino acids. The CDR3: CAISDFRDSNQPQHF. In DNA, the CDR3 is TGTGCCATCAGTGATTTCCGCGATAGCAATCAGCCCCAGCATTTT.

The chain couples TRBV24-1 to TRBJ2-1; D is unclear. CDR3 size: 16 residues. Germline-derived CDR1 and CDR2 are KGHDR and SFDVKD. V gave up 4 bases and J gave up 8 bases, with 20 bases separating them. The CDR3 here is CATSDVMGKNPDEQFF. The CDR3 region has the DNA TGTGCCACCAGTGACGTAATGGGAAAGAACCCGGATGAGCAGTTCTTC.

The rearrangement uses TRBV2 and TRBJ1-1; D might be TRBD1 (5 bases). The CDR3 spans 12 residues. Germline V CDR1 and CDR2: SNHLY, FYNNEI. V was cut by 6 bases and J by 9 bases, with 14 bases left in between. CDR3 in amino acids: CASRGEGFKAFF. CDR3 DNA: TGTGCCAGCAGGGGGGAGGGATTCAAAGCTTTCTTT.

This clone was counted a few times. Other DNA sequences in this specimen translate into the identical CDR3. V and J are TRBV3-1 (or the pseudogene TRBV3-2) and TRBJ1-2, with TRBD1 matching over 7 bases. The germline V gene encodes CDR1 LGHDT and CDR2 YNNKEL (reference sequence). The CDR3 spans 16 residues. J lost 6 bases, V lost 1 base, and 11 bases had no gene match. The CDR3 DNA follows: TGTGCCAGCAGCCAAGTACGCACCGGGACAGACCATGGCTACACCTTC. Amino acid sequence: CASSQVRTGTDHGYTF.

This chain connects TRBV18 to TRBJ1-3; 9 bases line up with TRBD1. V dropped 6 bases and J dropped 0; count of bases not matched to a gene: 15. CDR1 is KGHSH and CDR2 is LQKENI in the germline V gene. This CDR3 has 19 residues. CDR3 protein: CASSPIPGQGTSSGNTIYF. The CDR3 DNA is TGTGCCAGCTCTCCGATTCCGGGACAGGGAACAAGCTCTGGAAACACCATATATTTT.

A single count supports this clone. The CDR3 region is CASTEGGLGNQPQHF. The CDR3 DNA is TGTGCCAGCACCGAGGGGGGCTTGGGCAATCAGCCCCAGCATTTT. The genes are TRBV6-5 and TRBJ1-5; tentatively, D is TRBD1 (6 bases). The CDR3 is 15 amino acids. V shed 7 bases and J shed 2 bases, with 15 bases lying between them. CDR1 is MNHEY, CDR2 SVGAGI, per germline.

The chain joins TRBV6-5 to TRBJ2-3; D is undetermined. The CDR3 extends over 13 amino acids. Germline values: CDR1 MNHEY, CDR2 SVGAGI. Trimming shortened V by 5 bases and J by 3 bases, and 9 bases separated the two germline ends. DNA of the CDR3: TGTGCCAGCAGTCCGGGTTGGACAGATACGCAGTATTTT. Its translation: CASSPGWTDTQYF.

The J gene is TRBJ2-3, the V gene TRBV19; D gene uncertain. The CDR3 consists of 11 residues. Germline V gene data show CDR1 as LNHDA and CDR2 as SQIVND (reference sequence). The ends were cut back, 8 bases at V and 5 bases at J, with 8 bases in the middle. In DNA form, the CDR3 reads TGTGCCAGTTGCCTAGGAGATACGCAGTATTTT. Protein product: CASCLGDTQYF.

This clone was counted only a few times. This chain joins TRBV19 and TRBJ2-1, with 9 bases lining up with TRBD2. Germline lookup yields CDR1 LNHDA and CDR2 SQIVND (reference sequence). This CDR3 spans 15 amino acids. Trimming cost V 5 bases and J 5 bases; bases outside gene matches: 7. CDR3 nucleotide sequence: TGTGCCAGTAGTTATCTAGCGGGACGGAACAATGAGCAGTTCTTC. This encodes CASSYLAGRNNEQFF.

This clone was seen only once. The V gene is TRBV27, the J gene TRBJ2-3; D is unresolved. This CDR3 has 15 amino acids. CDR1 and CDR2 (germline): MNHEY, SMNVEV (reference sequence). Trimming cost V 6 bases and J 2 bases, with 15 bases left between them. In DNA form, the CDR3 reads TGTGCCAGCAGGGTACCGAGGTCCTACACAGATACGCAGTATTTT. Protein: CASRVPRSYTDTQYF.

The chain links TRBV9 to TRBJ2-5; 11 bases fit TRBD2. The CDR3 is 16 residues long. Per the germline V gene, CDR1 is SGDLS and CDR2 is YYNGEE. V lost 1 base, J lost 2 bases, and 4 bases stayed unmatched. DNA for the CDR3: TGTGCCAGCAGCGTATCGGCTAGCGGGAGGCAAGAGACCCAGTACTTC. Translated: CASSVSASGRQETQYF.

The V call is TRBV28, the J call TRBJ2-1; 8 positions agree with TRBD2. The CDR3 consists of 14 residues. In germline, CDR1 is MDHEN, CDR2 SYDVKM. The junction had 11 bases not matched to a gene; V was cut back by 10 bases and J by 6 bases. This CDR3 reads CATSSGLAANEQFF. As DNA, the CDR3 is TGTGCCACTAGCAGCGGACTAGCCGCCAATGAGCAGTTCTTC.

This chain links TRBV28 with TRBJ2-7; TRBD2 is a possible D gene (6 bases). The CDR3 consists of 16 residues. CDR1 is MDHEN, CDR2 SYDVKM, per germline. V lost 2 bases and J 2 bases, leaving 16 bases between the germline ends. CDR3 sequence reads: CASSLPSRGYTYEQYF. The CDR3 DNA reads TGTGCCAGCAGTTTACCTTCGCGGGGATATACCTACGAGCAGTACTTC.